This T cell receptor (beta chain) originates from a study of early T cells in non-severe SARS-CoV-2 infection. General study findings and limits: VDJdb matching, biased toward anti-spike CD8 responses, missed private and CD4 specificities.

Regarding this clonotype: What it recognizes is unknown.

Researchers tagged individual cDNA molecules with unique molecular identifiers. In TCRdb, the 5' RACE reads were re-called with MiXCR into one record per CDR3 protein. The sample includes about 28,000 distinct CDR3 sequences, less than 7.5% of them seen just once. Sequences were obtained from whole blood. This sequence originates from an adult who was a healthcare worker with PCR-confirmed SARS-CoV-2 infection or an uninfected control (not recorded which).

CDR3 in amino acids: CASSLEMPPQHF. The DNA of the CDR3 is TGTGCCAGCAGTCTCGAAATGCCGCCCCAGCATTTT. J is TRBJ1-5 and V is TRBV7-9, with D unclear. Trimming pared 6 bases from V and 9 bases from J, leaving 12 bases between. Germline CDR1 and CDR2: SEHNR and FQNEAQ (reference sequence). The CDR3 covers 12 residues.